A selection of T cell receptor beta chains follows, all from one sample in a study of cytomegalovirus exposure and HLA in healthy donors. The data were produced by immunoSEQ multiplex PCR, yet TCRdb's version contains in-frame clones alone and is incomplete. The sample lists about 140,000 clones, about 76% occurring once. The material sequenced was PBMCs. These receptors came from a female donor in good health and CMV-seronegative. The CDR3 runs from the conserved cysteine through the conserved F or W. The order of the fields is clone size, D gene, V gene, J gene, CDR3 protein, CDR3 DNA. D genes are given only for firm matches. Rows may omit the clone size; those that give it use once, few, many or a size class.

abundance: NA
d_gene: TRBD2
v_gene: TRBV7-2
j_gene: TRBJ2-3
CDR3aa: CASSLTSGDGGYTQYF
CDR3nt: TGTGCCAGCAGCTTAACAAGCGGGGATGGAGGATATACGCAGTATTTT

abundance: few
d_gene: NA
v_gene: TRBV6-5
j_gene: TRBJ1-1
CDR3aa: CASSYSWQRNTEAFF
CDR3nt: TGTGCCAGCAGTTACTCTTGGCAGCGGAACACTGAAGCTTTCTTT

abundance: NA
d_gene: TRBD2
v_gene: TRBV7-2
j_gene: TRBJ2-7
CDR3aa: CASSLVASGGEYEQYF
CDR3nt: TGTGCCAGCAGCTTAGTAGCTAGCGGGGGGGAATACGAGCAGTACTTC

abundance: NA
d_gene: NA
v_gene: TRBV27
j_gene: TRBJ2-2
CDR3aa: CASHPLQGWSRTGELFF
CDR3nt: TGTGCCAGCCATCCCCTACAGGGATGGTCCCGCACCGGGGAGCTGTTTTTT

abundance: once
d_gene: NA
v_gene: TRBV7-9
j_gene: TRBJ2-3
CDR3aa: CASSLVGQGADTQYF
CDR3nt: TGTGCCAGCAGCTTAGTGGGCCAGGGCGCAGATACGCAGTATTTT

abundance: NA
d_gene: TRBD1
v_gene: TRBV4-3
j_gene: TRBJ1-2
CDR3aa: CASSLSDRGLYGYTF
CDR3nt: TGCGCCAGCAGCCTCTCGGACAGGGGATTGTATGGCTACACCTTC

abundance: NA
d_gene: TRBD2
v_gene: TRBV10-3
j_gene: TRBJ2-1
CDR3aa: CAISEPLAGGSYNEQFF
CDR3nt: TGTGCCATCAGTGAGCCACTAGCGGGGGGTTCCTACAATGAGCAGTTCTTC

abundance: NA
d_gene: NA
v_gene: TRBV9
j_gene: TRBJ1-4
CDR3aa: CASSPRGGTNEKLFF
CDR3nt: TGTGCCAGCAGCCCCAGGGGTGGAACTAATGAAAAACTGTTTTTT

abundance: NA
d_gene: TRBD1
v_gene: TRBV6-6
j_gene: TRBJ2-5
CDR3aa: CASSTQGAGETQYF
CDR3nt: TGTGCCAGCAGTACACAGGGGGCGGGAGAGACCCAGTACTTC

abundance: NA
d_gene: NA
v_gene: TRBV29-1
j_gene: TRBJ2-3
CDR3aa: CSVEQLGEGTDTQYF
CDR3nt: TGCAGCGTTGAGCAGTTGGGGGAGGGCACAGATACGCAGTATTTT

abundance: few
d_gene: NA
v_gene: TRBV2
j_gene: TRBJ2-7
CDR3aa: CASSRTGFEQYF
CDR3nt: TGTGCCAGCAGCCGAACAGGATTCGAGCAGTACTTC

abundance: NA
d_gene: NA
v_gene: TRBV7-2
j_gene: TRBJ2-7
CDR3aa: CASSPSYSSYEQYF
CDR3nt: TGTGCCAGCAGCCCATCGTATAGCTCCTACGAGCAGTACTTC

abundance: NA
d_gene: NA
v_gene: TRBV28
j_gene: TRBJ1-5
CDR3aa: CASSWGVNQPQHF
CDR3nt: TGTGCCAGCAGTTGGGGGGTAAATCAGCCCCAGCATTTT

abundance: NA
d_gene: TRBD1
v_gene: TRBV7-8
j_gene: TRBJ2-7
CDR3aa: CASSLEQGAFYEQYF
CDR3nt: TGTGCCAGCAGCTTAGAACAGGGGGCTTTCTACGAGCAGTACTTC

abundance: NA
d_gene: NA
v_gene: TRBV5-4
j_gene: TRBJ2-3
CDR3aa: CASSYRDYTDTQYF
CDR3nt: TGTGCCAGCAGCTACCGCGATTACACAGATACGCAGTATTTT

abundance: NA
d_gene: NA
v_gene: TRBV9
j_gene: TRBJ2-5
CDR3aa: CASSVDVGGLKETQYF
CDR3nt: TGTGCCAGCAGCGTAGACGTGGGGGGGCTGAAAGAGACCCAGTACTTC

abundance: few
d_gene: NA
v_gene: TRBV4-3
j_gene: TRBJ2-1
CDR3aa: CASSQDTSTGRKEQFF
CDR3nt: TGCGCCAGCAGCCAAGATACTTCAACGGGAAGAAAAGAGCAGTTCTTC

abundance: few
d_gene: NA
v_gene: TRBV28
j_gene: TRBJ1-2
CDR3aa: CASSLADGRYLYGYTF
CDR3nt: TGTGCCAGCAGTCTCGCCGACGGGAGATATCTCTATGGCTACACCTTC

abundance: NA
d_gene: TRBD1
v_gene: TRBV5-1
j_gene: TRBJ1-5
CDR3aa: CASSPETGVQPQHF
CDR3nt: TGCGCCAGCAGCCCCGAGACAGGGGTTCAGCCCCAGCATTTT

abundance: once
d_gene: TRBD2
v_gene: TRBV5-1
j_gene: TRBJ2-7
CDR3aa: CASSLGRLAGGPEEQYF
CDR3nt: TGCGCCAGCAGCTTGGGGAGACTAGCGGGAGGCCCGGAGGAGCAGTACTTC

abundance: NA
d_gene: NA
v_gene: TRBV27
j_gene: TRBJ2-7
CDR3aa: CASKGTLSYEQYF
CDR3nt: TGTGCCTCAAAAGGGACTCTTTCCTACGAGCAGTACTTC

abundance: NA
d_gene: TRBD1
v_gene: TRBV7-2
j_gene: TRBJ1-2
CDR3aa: CASSQSTGAISGYTF
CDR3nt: TGTGCCAGCAGCCAGTCGACAGGGGCGATATCTGGCTACACCTTC

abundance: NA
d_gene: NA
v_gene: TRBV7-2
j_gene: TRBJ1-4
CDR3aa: CASSQNGQQKLFF
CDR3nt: TGTGCCAGCAGTCAAAATGGGCAGCAGAAACTGTTTTTT

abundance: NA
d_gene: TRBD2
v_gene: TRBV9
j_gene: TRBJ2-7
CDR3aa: CASSVGAGGFLEQYF
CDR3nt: TGTGCCAGCAGCGTAGGGGCGGGAGGGTTTCTCGAGCAGTACTTC

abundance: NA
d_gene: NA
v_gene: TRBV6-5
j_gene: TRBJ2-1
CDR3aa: CASSYSPVVDNEQFF
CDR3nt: TGTGCCAGCAGTTACTCCCCAGTGGTGGACAATGAGCAGTTCTTC

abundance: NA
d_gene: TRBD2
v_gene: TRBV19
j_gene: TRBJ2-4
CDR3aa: CASSSVLRTSGLNIQYF
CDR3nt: TGTGCCAGTAGTAGTGTACTCCGGACTAGCGGGTTAAACATTCAGTACTTC

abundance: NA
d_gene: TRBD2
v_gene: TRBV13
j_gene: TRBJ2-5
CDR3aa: CASRRGLREGRETQYF
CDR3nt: TGTGCCAGCAGGAGGGGATTGCGGGAGGGCCGAGAGACCCAGTACTTC

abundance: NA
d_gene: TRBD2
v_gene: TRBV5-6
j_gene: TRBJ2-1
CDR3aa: CASSTGGGLGEQFF
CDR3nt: TGTGCCAGCAGCACCGGGGGGGGCTTAGGGGAGCAGTTCTTC

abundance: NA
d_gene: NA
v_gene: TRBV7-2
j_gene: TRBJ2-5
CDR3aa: CASSRDSLETQYF
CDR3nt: TGTGCCAGCAGCCGCGACAGTTTAGAGACCCAGTACTTC

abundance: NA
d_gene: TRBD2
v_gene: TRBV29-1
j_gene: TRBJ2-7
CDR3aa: CSVSRLAGEGVNEQYF
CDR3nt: TGCAGCGTAAGCCGACTAGCGGGAGAAGGAGTCAACGAGCAGTACTTC

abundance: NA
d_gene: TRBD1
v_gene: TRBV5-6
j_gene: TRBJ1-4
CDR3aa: CASSRQGDNEKLFF
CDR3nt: TGTGCCAGCAGCCGACAGGGGGATAATGAAAAACTGTTTTTT

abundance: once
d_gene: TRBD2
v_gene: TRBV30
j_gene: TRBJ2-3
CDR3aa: CAWTRLAPESTDTQYF
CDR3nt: TGTGCCTGGACCAGACTAGCACCTGAAAGCACAGATACGCAGTATTTT

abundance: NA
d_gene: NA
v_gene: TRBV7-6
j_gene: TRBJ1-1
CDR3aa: CASSLDTGTPEAFF
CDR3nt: TGTGCCAGCAGCTTAGATACGGGAACCCCTGAAGCTTTCTTT

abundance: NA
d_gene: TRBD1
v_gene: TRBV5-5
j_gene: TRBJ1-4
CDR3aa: CASSSEGTVAATTNEKLFF
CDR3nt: TGTGCCAGCAGCTCGGAAGGGACAGTGGCGGCAACAACTAATGAAAAACTGTTTTTT

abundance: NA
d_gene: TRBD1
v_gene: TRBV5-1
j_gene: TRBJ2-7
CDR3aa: CASKPQGVPYEQYF
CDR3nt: TGCGCCAGCAAGCCCCAGGGGGTACCGTACGAGCAGTACTTC

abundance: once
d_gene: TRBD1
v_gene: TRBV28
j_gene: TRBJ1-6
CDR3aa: CASSSPGTGAVNSPLHF
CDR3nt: TGTGCCAGCAGTTCCCCGGGTACAGGGGCGGTAAATTCACCCCTCCACTTT

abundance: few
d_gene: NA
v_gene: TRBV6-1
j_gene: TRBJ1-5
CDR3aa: CASSVTGLNQPQHF
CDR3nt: TGTGCCAGCAGTGTAACAGGTCTCAATCAGCCCCAGCATTTT

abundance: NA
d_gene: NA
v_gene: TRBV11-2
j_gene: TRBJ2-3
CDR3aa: CASSSNPGTFAGTDTQYF
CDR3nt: TGTGCCAGCAGCTCAAATCCCGGGACATTCGCCGGCACAGATACGCAGTATTTT

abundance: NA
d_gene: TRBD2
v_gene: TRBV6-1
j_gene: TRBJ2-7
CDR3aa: CASSPTRGRVHEQYF
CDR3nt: TGTGCCAGCAGCCCCACACGGGGGAGGGTACACGAGCAGTACTTC

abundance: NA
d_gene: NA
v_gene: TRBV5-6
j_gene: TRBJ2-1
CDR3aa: CASSLLPGDPYNEQFF
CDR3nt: TGTGCCAGCAGCTTACTACCAGGGGACCCCTACAATGAGCAGTTCTTC

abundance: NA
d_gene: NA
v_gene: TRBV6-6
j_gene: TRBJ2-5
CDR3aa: CASSYRGPEETQYF
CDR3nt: TGTGCCAGCAGTTACCGCGGGCCCGAGGAGACCCAGTACTTC

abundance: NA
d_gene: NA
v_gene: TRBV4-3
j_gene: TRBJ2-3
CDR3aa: CASSPQAQGDTQYF
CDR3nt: TGCGCCAGCAGCCCGCAAGCCCAGGGCGATACGCAGTATTTT

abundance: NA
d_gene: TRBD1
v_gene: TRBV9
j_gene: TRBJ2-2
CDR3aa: CASSLTGSTNPGPGELFF
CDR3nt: TGTGCCAGCAGTTTGACAGGGTCCACAAACCCGGGTCCCGGGGAGCTGTTTTTT

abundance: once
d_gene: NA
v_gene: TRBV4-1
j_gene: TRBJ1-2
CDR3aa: CASSLGRLPLNYGYTF
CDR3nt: TGCGCCAGCAGCCTTGGCAGACTACCACTTAACTATGGCTACACCTTC

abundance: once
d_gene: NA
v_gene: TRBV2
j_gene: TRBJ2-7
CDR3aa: CASSEQAPRVYEQYF
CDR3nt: TGTGCCAGCAGTGAACAGGCGCCCAGAGTGTACGAGCAGTACTTC

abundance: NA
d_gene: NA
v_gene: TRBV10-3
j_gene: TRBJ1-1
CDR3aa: CAIRLTGLEETEAFF
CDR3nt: TGTGCCATCAGACTTACAGGGTTGGAGGAGACTGAAGCTTTCTTT

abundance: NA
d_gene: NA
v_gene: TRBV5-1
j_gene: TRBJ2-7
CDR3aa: CASSINGGQYYEQYF
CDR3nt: TGCGCCAGCAGCATCAACGGGGGGCAATACTACGAGCAGTACTTC

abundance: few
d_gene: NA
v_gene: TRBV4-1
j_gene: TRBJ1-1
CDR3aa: CASSQDRSTEAFF
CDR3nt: TGCGCCAGCAGCCAAGATAGATCCACTGAAGCTTTCTTT

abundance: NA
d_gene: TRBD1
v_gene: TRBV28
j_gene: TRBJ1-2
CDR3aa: CASRTPAGGGGYTF
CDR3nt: TGTGCCAGCCGCACGCCAGCAGGGGGCGGTGGCTACACCTTC

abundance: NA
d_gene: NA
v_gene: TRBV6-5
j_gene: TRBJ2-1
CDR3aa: CASSLAYPDNEQFF
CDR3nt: TGTGCCAGCAGTCTCGCCTACCCGGACAATGAGCAGTTCTTC

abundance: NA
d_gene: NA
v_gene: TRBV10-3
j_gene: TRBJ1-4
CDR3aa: CAISDRLNEKLFF
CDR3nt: TGTGCCATCAGTGACAGATTAAATGAAAAACTGTTTTTT

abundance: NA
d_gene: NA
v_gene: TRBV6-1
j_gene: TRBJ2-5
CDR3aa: CASSEKVRTGEETQYF
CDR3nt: TGTGCCAGCAGTGAAAAGGTTCGGACGGGAGAAGAGACCCAGTACTTC

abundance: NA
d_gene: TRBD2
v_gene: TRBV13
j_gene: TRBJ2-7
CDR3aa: CASSLPGGGAREQYF
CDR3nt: TGTGCCAGCAGCTTACCTGGCGGGGGGGCTAGAGAGCAGTACTTC